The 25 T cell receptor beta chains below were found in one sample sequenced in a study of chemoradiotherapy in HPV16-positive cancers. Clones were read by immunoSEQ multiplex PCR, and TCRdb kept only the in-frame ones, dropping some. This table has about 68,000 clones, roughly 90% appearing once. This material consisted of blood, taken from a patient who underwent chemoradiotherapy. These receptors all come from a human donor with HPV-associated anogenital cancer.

CDR3 nucleotide sequence: TGTGCCACTCGAGGTCTAGCGAGCACAGATACGCAGTATTTT. Translated, it gives CATRGLASTDTQYF. The V and J genes are TRBV6-1 and TRBJ2-3; possibly TRBD2 for D (6 bases). The CDR3 is 14 amino acids. The germline CDR1 and CDR2 sequences are MNHNS and SASEGT. Trimming removed 10 bases from V and 0 bases from J, with 14 bases in between.

DNA of the CDR3: TGTGCCAGCAGGGGCGGGACAGGGGGTCCCTACGAGCAGTACTTC. Translated, it gives CASRGGTGGPYEQYF. The V gene is TRBV6-1, the J gene TRBJ2-7; 11 bases are shared with TRBD1. The CDR3 sequence is 15 residues long. V was pared by 6 bases and J by 2 bases, with 6 bases of the junction left unmatched. CDR1 MNHNS and CDR2 SASEGT come from the germline V gene.

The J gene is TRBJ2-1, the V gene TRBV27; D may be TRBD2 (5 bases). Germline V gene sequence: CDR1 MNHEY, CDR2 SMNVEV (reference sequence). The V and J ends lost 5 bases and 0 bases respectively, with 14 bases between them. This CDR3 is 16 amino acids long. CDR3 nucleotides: TGTGCCAGCAGTCCACCGAGCGGATACTCCTACAATGAGCAGTTCTTC. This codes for CASSPPSGYSYNEQFF.

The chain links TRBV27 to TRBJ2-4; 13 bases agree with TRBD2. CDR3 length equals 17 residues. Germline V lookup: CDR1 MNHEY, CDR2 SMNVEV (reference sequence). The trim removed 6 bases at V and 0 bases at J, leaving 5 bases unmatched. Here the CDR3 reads CASSPGLAGLAKNIQYF. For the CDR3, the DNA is TGTGCCAGCAGCCCGGGACTAGCGGGGCTAGCCAAAAACATTCAGTACTTC.

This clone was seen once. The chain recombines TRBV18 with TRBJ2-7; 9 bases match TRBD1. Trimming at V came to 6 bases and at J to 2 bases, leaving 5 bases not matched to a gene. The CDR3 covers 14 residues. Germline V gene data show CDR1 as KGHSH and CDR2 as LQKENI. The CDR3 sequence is CASSDRGEPYEQYF. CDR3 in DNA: TGTGCCAGCTCCGACAGGGGGGAACCCTACGAGCAGTACTTC. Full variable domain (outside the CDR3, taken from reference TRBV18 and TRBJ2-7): NAGVMQNPRHLVRRRGQEARLRCSPMKGHSHVYWYRQLPEEGLKFMVYLQKENIIDESGMPKERFSAEFPKEGPSILRIQQVVRGDSAAYFCASSDRGEPYEQYFGPGTRLTVT.

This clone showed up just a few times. The CDR3 protein is CASSRQGQETQYF. In nucleotides, the CDR3 is TGTGCCAGCAGTCGACAGGGGCAAGAGACCCAGTACTTC. The chain uses TRBV6-5 and TRBJ2-5; 8 nucleotides line up with TRBD1. CDR1 is MNHEY, CDR2 SVGAGI, per germline. There are 13 residues in the CDR3. Trimming took 5 bases from V and 2 from J; bases not matched to a gene: 1.

CDR3 residues: CASSPITGGTEAFF. The CDR3 bases are TGTGCCAGCAGCCCGATTACAGGGGGCACTGAAGCTTTCTTT. The gene calls are TRBV9 and TRBJ1-1; 8 bases are shared with TRBD1. Trimming took 4 bases from V and 4 from J; bases not matched to a gene: 6. Per germline, CDR1 SGDLS and CDR2 YYNGEE. This CDR3 contains 14 residues.

The CDR3 is CASSPTSTSKNIQYF. The CDR3 nucleotides read TGTGCCAGCAGCCCGACTAGTACTTCCAAAAACATTCAGTACTTC. J is TRBJ2-4 and V is TRBV11-2; D possibly corresponds to TRBD2 (6 bases). The CDR3 runs to 15 residues. Trimming took off 5 bases at V and 2 bases at J, with 13 bases between the two ends. Germline assignment: CDR1 SGHAT and CDR2 FQNNGV.

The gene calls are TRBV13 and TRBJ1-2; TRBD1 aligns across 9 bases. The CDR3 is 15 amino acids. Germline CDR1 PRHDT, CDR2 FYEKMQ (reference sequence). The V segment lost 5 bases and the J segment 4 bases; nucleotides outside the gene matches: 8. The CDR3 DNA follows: TGTGCCAGCAGCCCCAACAGGGGGCTTGGCTATGGCTACACCTTC. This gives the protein CASSPNRGLGYGYTF.

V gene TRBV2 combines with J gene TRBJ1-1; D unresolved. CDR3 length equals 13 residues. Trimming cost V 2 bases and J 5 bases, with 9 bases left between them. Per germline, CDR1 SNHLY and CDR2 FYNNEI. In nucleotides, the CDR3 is TGTGCCAGCAGTGAAATGCTGGAAACTGAAGCTTTCTTT. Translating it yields CASSEMLETEAFF. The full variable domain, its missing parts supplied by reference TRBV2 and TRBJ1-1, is EPEVTQTPSHQVTQMGQEVILRCVPISNHLYFYWYRQILGQKVEFLVSFYNNEISEKSEIFDDQFSVERPDGSNFTLKIRSTKLEDSAMYFCASSEMLETEAFFGQGTRLTVV.

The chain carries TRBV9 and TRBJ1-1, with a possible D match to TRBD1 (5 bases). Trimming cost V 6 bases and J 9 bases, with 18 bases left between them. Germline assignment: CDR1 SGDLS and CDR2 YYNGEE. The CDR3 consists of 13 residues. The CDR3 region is CASTLGGSGKAFF. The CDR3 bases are TGTGCCAGCACCCTCGGGGGGTCGGGAAAAGCTTTCTTT.

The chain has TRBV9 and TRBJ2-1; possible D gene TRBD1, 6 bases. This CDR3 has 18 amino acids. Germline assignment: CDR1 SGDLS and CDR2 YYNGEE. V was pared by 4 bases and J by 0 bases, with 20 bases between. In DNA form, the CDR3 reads TGTGCCAGCAGCCACCCCGAATCGACAGGAGACTCCTACAATGAGCAGTTCTTC. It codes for CASSHPESTGDSYNEQFF.

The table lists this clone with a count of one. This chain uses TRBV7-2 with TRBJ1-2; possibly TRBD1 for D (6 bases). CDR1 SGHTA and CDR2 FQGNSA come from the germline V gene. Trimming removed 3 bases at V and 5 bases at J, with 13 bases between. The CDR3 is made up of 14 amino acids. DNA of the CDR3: TGTGCCAGCAGCTTGGGGGGCTCGGGGTATGGCTACACCTTC. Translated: CASSLGGSGYGYTF.

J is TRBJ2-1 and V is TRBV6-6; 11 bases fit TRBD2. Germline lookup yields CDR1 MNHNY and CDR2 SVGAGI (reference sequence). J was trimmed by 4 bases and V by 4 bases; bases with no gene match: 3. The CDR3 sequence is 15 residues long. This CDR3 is CASSSGTSGYNEQFF. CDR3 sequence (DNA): TGTGCCAGCAGTTCCGGGACTAGCGGATACAATGAGCAGTTCTTC.

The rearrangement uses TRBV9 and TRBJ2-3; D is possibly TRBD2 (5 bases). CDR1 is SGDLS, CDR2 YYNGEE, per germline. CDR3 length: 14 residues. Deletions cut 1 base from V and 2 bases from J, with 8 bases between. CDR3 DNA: TGTGCCAGCAGCGTATTGGGAGACACAGATACGCAGTATTTT. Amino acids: CASSVLGDTDTQYF.

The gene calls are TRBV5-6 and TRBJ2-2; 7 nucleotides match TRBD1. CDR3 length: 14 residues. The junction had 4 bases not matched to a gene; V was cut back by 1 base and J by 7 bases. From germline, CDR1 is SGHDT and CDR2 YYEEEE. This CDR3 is CASSLRQGVGELFF. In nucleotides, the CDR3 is TGTGCCAGCAGCTTGAGGCAGGGGGTCGGGGAGCTGTTTTTT.

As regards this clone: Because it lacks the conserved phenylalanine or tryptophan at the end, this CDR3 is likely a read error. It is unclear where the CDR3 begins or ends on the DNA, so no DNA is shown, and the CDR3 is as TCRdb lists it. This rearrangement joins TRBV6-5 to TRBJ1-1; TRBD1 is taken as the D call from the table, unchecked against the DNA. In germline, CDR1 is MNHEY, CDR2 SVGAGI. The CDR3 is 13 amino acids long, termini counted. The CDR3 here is CASSSRIDTLETL.

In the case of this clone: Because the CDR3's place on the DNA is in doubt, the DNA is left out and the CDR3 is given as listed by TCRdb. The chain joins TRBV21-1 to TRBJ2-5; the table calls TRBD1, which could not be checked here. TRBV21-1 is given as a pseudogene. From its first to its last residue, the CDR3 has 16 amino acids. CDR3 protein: CASSKWGQGAGETQYF.

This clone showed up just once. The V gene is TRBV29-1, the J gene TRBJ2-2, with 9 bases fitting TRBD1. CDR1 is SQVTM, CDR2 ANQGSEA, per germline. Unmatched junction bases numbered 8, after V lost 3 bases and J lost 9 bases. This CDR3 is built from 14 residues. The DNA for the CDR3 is TGCAGCGTTGAGGACAGGGGAGCACTCAGGGAGCTGTTTTTT. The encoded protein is CSVEDRGALRELFF.

CDR3 protein: CASSPQGLAGYNEQFF. The CDR3 DNA reads TGTGCCAGCTCACCCCAGGGACTAGCGGGGTACAATGAGCAGTTCTTC. This sequence joins TRBV18 and TRBJ2-1, with TRBD2 matching 13 bases. Germline V gives CDR1 KGHSH, CDR2 LQKENI. The V segment lost 3 bases and the J segment 4 bases; nucleotides outside the gene matches: 3. This CDR3 contains 16 residues.

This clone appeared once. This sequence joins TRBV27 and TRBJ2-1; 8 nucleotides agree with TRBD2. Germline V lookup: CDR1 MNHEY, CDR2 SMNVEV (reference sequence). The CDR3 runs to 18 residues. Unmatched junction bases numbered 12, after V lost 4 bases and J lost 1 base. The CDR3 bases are TGTGCCAGCAGTTACTCGTATAGCGGGGAATGGTCCTACAATGAGCAGTTCTTC. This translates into CASSYSYSGEWSYNEQFF.

The CDR3 DNA is TGTGCCAGCAGCCCTCCTCTCACAGATACGCAGTATTTT. It codes for CASSPPLTDTQYF. This chain uses TRBV7-6 with TRBJ2-3; no clear D gene. Trimming took 5 bases from V and 2 from J, leaving 8 bases between them. The CDR3 is made up of 13 amino acids. Germline CDR1 reads SGHVS; CDR2 reads FNYEAQ.

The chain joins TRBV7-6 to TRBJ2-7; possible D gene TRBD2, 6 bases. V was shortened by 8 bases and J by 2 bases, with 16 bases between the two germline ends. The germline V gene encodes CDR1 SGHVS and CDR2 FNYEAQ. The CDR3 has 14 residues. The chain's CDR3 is CASGDGTDTYEQYF. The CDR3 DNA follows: TGTGCCAGCGGGGACGGGACTGACACCTACGAGCAGTACTTC.

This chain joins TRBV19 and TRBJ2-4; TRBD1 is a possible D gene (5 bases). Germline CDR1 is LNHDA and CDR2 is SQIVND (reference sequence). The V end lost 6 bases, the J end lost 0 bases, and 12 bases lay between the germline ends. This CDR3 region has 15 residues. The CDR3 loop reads CASREGDRAKNIQYF. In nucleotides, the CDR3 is TGTGCCAGTAGGGAAGGGGATCGAGCCAAAAACATTCAGTACTTC.

CDR3 in amino acids: CASSLAPFTGSSYNEQFF. The DNA for the CDR3 is TGTGCCAGCAGCTTAGCTCCCTTCACTGGGAGCTCCTACAATGAGCAGTTCTTC. The rearrangement links TRBV13 to TRBJ2-1; TRBD2 might be the D (5 bases). V lost 1 base to trimming and J lost 0 bases, with 16 bases between them. Germline lookup yields CDR1 PRHDT and CDR2 FYEKMQ (reference sequence). The CDR3 consists of 18 residues.